The source of this TCR beta chain is a study of cytomegalovirus exposure and HLA in healthy donors. The wider study: Previous work identified 117 million unique TCR beta sequences from 150 million to 200 million T cells.

The PCR had 60 Vbeta and 13 Jbeta primers. Assay: immunoSEQ multiplex PCR; the TCRdb copy retains only in-frame clones and omits some. The sample consists of some 100,000 clones, roughly 75% of them appearing once. Germline values: CDR1 LNHDA, CDR2 SQIVND (reference sequence). The CDR3 is 15 residues long. V trimming: 5 bases; J trimming: 4 bases; junction bases outside the gene matches: 4. The chain carries TRBV19 and TRBJ2-3; 12 bases are a match to TRBD2. Input material: PBMCs. This sequence was found in a young woman in good health and CMV-seropositive. Here the CDR3 reads CASSLTSGSADTQYF. The CDR3 coding sequence is TGTGCCAGTAGTCTGACTAGCGGGAGTGCAGATACGCAGTATTTT.